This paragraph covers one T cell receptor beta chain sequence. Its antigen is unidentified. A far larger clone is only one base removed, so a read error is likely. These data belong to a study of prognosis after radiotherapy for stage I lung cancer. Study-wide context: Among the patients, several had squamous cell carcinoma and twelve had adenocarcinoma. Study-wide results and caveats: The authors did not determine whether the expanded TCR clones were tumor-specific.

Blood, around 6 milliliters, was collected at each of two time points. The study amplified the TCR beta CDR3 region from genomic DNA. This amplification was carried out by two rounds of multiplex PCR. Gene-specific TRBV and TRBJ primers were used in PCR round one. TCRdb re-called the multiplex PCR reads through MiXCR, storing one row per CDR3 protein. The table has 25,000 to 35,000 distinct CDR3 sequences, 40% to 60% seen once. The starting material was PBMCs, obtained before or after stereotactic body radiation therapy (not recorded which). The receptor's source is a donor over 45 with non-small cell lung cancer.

CDR3 residues: CASAGPGGPYEQFF. CDR3 DNA sequence: TGTGCCAGCGCGGGCCCAGGGGGTCCCTACGAGCAGTTCTTC. The chain combines TRBV28 with TRBJ2-1, with 7 bases lining up with TRBD1. Unmatched junction bases numbered 14, after V lost 8 bases and J lost 10 bases. This CDR3 region has 14 residues. The germline CDR1 and CDR2 sequences are MDHEN and SYDVKM.